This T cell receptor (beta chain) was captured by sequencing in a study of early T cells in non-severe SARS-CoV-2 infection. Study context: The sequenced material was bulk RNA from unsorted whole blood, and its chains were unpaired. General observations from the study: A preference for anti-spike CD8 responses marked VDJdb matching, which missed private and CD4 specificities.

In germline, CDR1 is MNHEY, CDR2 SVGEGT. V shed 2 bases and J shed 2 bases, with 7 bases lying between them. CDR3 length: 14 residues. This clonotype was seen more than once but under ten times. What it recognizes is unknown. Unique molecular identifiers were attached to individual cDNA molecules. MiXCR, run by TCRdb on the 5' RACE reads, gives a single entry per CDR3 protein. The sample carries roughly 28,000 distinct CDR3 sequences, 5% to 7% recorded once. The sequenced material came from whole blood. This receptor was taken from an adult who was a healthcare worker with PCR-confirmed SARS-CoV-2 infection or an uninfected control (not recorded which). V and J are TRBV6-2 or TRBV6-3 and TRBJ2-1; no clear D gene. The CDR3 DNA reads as TGTGCCAGCAGTTACCCTGGAACCTACAATGAGCAGTTCTTC. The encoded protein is CASSYPGTYNEQFF.